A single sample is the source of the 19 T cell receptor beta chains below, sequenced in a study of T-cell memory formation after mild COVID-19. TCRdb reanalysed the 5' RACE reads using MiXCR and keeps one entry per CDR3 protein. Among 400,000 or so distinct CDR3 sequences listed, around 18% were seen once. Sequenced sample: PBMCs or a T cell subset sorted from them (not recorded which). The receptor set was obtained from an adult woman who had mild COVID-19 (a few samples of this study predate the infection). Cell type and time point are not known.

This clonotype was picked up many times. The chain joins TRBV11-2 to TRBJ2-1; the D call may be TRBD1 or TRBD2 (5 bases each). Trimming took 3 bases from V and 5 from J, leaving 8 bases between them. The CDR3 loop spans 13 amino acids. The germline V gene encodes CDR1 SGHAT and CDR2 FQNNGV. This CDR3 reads CASSLGPHNEQFF. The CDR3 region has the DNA TGTGCCAGCAGCTTGGGACCGCACAATGAGCAGTTCTTC.

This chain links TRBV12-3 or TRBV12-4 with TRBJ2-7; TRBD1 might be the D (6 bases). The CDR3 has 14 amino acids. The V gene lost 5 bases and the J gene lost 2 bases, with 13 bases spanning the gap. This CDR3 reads CASSTGTHTYEQYF. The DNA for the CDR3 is TGTGCCAGCAGTACCGGGACACACACCTACGAGCAGTACTTC.

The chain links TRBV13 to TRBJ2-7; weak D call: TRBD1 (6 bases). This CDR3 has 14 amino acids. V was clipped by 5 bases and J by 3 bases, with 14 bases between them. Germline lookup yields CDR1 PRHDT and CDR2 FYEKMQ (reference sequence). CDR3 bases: TGTGCCAGCAGCCCCCCCCGGGACATCTACGAGCAGTACTTC. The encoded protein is CASSPPRDIYEQYF.

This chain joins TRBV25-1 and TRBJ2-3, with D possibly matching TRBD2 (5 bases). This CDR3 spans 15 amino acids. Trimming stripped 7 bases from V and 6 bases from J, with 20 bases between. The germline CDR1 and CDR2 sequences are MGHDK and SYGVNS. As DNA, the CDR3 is TGTGCCAGCAATGAGCGGACCCTCGACGGTGATACGCAGTATTTT. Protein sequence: CASNERTLDGDTQYF.

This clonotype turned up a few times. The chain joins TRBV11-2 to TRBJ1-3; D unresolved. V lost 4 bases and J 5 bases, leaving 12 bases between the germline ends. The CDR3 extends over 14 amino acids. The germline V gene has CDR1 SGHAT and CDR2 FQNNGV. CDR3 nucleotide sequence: TGTGCCAGCAGCTGGTCCGGGTTGAGAAACACCATATATTTT. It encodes CASSWSGLRNTIYF. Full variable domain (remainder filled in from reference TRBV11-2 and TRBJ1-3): EAGVAQSPRYKIIEKRQSVAFWCNPISGHATLYWYQQILGQGPKLLIQFQNNGVVDDSQLPKDRFSAERLKGVDSTLKIQPAKLEDSAVYLCASSWSGLRNTIYFGEGSWLTVV.

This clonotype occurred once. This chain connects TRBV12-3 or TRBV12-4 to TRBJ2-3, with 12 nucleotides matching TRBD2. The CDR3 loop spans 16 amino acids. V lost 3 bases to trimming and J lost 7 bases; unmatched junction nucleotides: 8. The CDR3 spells CASSLGGLAGGHTQYF. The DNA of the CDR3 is TGTGCCAGCAGTTTGGGCGGGCTAGCGGGGGGGCATACGCAGTATTTT.

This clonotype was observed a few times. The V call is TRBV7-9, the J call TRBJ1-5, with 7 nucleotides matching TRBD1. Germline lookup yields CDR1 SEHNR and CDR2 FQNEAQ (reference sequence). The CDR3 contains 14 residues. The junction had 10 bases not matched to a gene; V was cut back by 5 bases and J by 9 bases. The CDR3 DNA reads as TGTGCCAGCAGCCCCGGACAGGCCCCTGGGCCCCAGCATTTT. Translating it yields CASSPGQAPGPQHF.

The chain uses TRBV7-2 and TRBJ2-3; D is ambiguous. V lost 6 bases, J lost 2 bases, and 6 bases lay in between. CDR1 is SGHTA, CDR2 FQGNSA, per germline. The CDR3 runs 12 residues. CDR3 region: CASRRNTDTQYF. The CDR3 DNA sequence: TGTGCCAGCAGACGAAACACAGATACGCAGTATTTT.

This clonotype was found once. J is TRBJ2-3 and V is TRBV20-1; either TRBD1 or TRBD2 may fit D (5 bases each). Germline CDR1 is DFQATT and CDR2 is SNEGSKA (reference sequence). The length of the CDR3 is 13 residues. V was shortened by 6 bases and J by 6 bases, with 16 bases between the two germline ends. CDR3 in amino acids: CSAVRGLGDTQYF. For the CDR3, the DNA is TGCAGTGCCGTGAGGGGCTTGGGTGATACGCAGTATTTT.

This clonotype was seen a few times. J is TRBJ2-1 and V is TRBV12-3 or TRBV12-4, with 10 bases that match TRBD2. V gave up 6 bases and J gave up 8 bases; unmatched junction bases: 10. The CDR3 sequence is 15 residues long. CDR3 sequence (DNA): TGTGCCAGCAGATGGACTAGCGGCCCGGGGGATGAGCAGTTCTTC. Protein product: CASRWTSGPGDEQFF.

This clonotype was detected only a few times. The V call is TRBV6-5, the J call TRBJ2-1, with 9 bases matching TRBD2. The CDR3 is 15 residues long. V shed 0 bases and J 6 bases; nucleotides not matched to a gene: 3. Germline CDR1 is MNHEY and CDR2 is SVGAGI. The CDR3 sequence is CASSYSRGGFNEQFF. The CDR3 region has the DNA TGTGCCAGCAGTTACTCGCGGGGGGGCTTCAATGAGCAGTTCTTC.

The CDR3: CASSDIGQGEKLFF. In DNA form, the CDR3 reads TGTGCCAGCAGTGATATCGGACAGGGAGAAAAACTGTTTTTT. V usage is TRBV2 and J usage is TRBJ1-4, with 8 positions matching TRBD1. Germline lookup yields CDR1 SNHLY and CDR2 FYNNEI. This CDR3 spans 14 amino acids. Germline trimming cut 3 bases from V and 8 bases from J; bases unmatched to any gene: 5.

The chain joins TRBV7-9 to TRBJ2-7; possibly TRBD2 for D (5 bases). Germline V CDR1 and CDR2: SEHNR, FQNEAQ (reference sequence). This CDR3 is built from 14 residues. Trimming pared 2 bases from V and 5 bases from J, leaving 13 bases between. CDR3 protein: CASSLTLSRDEQYF. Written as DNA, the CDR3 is TGTGCCAGCAGCTTAACCCTCTCGAGGGACGAGCAGTACTTC.

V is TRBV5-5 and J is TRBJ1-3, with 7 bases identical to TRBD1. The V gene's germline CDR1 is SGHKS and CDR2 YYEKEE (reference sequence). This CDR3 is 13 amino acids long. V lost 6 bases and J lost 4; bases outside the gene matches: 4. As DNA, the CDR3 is TGTGCCAGCACCAGGGGGTCCGGAAACACCATATATTTT. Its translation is CASTRGSGNTIYF.

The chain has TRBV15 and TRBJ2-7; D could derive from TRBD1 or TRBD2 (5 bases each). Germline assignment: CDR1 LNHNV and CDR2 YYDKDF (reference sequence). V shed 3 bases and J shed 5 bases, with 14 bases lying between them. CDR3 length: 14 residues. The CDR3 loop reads CATSRRDAIDEQYF. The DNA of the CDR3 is TGTGCCACCAGCAGGAGGGACGCAATCGACGAGCAGTACTTC. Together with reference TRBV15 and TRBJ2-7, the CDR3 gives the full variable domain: DAMVIQNPRYQVTQFGKPVTLSCSQTLNHNVMYWYQQKSSQAPKLLFHYYDKDFNNEADTPDNFQSRRPNTSFCFLDIRSPGLGDTAMYLCATSRRDAIDEQYFGPGTRLTVT.

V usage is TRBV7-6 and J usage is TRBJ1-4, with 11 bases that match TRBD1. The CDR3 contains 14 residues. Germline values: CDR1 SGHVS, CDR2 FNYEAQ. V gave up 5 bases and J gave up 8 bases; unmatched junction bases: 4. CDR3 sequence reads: CASSPGTGGEKLFF. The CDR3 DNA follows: TGTGCCAGCAGCCCTGGGACAGGGGGAGAAAAACTGTTTTTT.

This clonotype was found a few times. The CDR3 sequence is CASSYSAGYGYTF. CDR3 bases: TGTGCCAGCAGTTACTCAGCCGGGTACGGCTACACCTTC. The chain has TRBV6-5 and TRBJ1-2; D remains ambiguous. V was cut by 0 bases and J by 8 bases, with 10 bases left in between. Germline lookup yields CDR1 MNHEY and CDR2 SVGAGI. The CDR3 runs 13 residues.

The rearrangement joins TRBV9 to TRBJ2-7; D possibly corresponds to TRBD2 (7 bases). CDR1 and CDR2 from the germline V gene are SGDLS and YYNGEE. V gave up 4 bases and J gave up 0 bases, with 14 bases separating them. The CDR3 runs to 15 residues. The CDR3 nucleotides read TGTGCCAGCAGCTTAGGGGGGGCGAGCTCCTACGAGCAGTACTTC. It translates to CASSLGGASSYEQYF.

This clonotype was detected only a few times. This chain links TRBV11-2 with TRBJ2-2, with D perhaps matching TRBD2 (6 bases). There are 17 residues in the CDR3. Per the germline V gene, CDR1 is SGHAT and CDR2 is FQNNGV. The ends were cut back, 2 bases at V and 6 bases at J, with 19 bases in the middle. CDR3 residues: CASSLSFGSSVAGELFF. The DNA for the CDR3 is TGTGCCAGCAGCTTAAGCTTCGGGTCTAGCGTTGCCGGGGAGCTGTTTTTT.